This T cell receptor (beta chain) originates from a study of beta chain features in type 1 diabetes. Of the isolated RNA, all was reverse transcribed, and so the sequenced material was expressed TCRB transcripts. Clones were sequenced by immunoSEQ multiplex PCR, and TCRdb holds only the in-frame ones, with some missing. The top ten clones hold less than 0.7% of a sample with roughly 180,000 clones, 10% to 15% of them seen once. In its sample, this clone was seen a few times. V was clipped by 5 bases and J by 4 bases, with 12 bases between them. This CDR3 is built from 15 residues. Per germline, CDR1 SEHNR and CDR2 FQNEAQ (reference sequence).

Input material: central memory CD4+ T cells from blood. The sequence derives from a woman between 18 and 30 years old in good health. The J gene is TRBJ2-6, the V gene TRBV7-9; tentative D call: TRBD1 (5 bases). CDR3 protein: CASSPTPGGANVLTF. The CDR3 region has the DNA TGTGCCAGCAGCCCAACCCCAGGGGGGGCCAACGTCCTGACTTTC.